The 18 T cell receptor beta chains below were found in one sample sequenced in a study of spatial heterogeneity in lung cancer. This sample's time point: sample taken at primary tumor resection. The study sequenced unsorted whole RNA from tumor, nontumor lung or frozen PBMC. TCRdb recomputed calls from the 5' RACE reads with MiXCR, one row per CDR3 protein. The table lists roughly 2,000 distinct CDR3 sequences, approximately 12% of them singletons. Specimen: normal lung tissue next to the tumor, collected at surgery. The receptors stem from a male donor with early-stage non-small cell lung cancer.

This clonotype ranks as medium-sized. Because the library targeted alpha chains, this beta chain is an off-target read whose size means little. The rearrangement links TRBV27 to TRBJ2-7, with no clear D. V lost 6 bases, J lost 2 bases, and 17 bases lay in between. This CDR3 has 15 residues. Germline CDR1 is MNHEY and CDR2 is SMNVEV (reference sequence). The DNA for the CDR3 is TGTGCCAGCAGCCCCTCGTCGGAAAGTACCTACGAGCAGTACTTC. As protein: CASSPSSESTYEQYF.

On this clonotype itself: This beta chain was picked up by a library intended for alpha chains and is off target, so its count carries little meaning. The chain employs TRBV6-5 and TRBJ1-5; possibly TRBD1 for D (6 bases). Germline values: CDR1 MNHEY, CDR2 SVGAGI. The V end was cut by 8 bases, the J end by 1 base, with 18 bases between. The CDR3 spans 16 residues. The CDR3 loop is CASALSFGQSNQPQHF. CDR3 nucleotides: TGTGCCAGCGCTCTGTCCTTTGGACAGAGCAATCAGCCCCAGCATTTT.

This clonotype is labeled as medium-sized. Because the library targeted alpha chains, this beta chain is an off-target read whose size means little. The J gene is TRBJ2-6, the V gene TRBV5-4; D is undetermined. The germline V gene has CDR1 SGHNT and CDR2 YYREEE (reference sequence). The CDR3 totals 15 residues. The V end was cut by 0 bases, the J end by 5 bases, with 9 bases between. CDR3 DNA: TGTGCCAGCAGCTTGGACCGGACGTGGGCCAACGTCCTGACTTTC. This gives the protein CASSLDRTWANVLTF.

Within the sample, this clonotype is medium-sized. This beta chain is a stray sequence in a library constructed for alpha chains; its clone size is not meaningful. The chain joins TRBV25-1 to TRBJ1-1; D is undetermined. The CDR3 is made up of 13 amino acids. Germline CDR1 reads MGHDK; CDR2 reads SYGVNS. V was shortened by 3 bases and J by 11 bases, with 16 bases between the two germline ends. The CDR3 loop reads CASSEGGRIEAFF. CDR3 sequence (DNA): TGTGCCAGCAGTGAGGGAGGTAGGATTGAGGCTTTCTTT.

This clonotype is termed medium-sized. This beta chain is a stray read from a library made for alpha chains; its abundance is not meaningful. V gene TRBV2 combines with J gene TRBJ1-2; D uncertain. Germline lookup yields CDR1 SNHLY and CDR2 FYNNEI. Deletions cut 11 bases from V and 0 bases from J, with 7 bases between. The CDR3 loop spans 11 amino acids. The DNA for the CDR3 is TGTGCCGTTGGAGCTAACTATGGCTACACCTTC. This encodes CAVGANYGYTF.

This clonotype is medium-sized in the sample. Since it is a stray read in a library aimed at alpha chains, this beta chain has a size that is not meaningful. The V gene is TRBV4-2, the J gene TRBJ2-1; TRBD2 matches 10 bases. The CDR3 spans 15 residues. The J segment lost 1 base and the V segment lost 6 bases, leaving 3 bases of the junction unmatched. Germline V gene data show CDR1 as LGHNA and CDR2 as YNFKEQ. The DNA of the CDR3 is TGTGCCAGCAGTCCACTAGCGGGATCCTACAATGAGCAGTTCTTC. As protein: CASSPLAGSYNEQFF.

A note on this clonotype: Because the library targeted alpha chains, this beta chain is an off-target read whose size means little. V and J are TRBV20-1 and TRBJ2-1, with TRBD2 matching 9 bases. The germline V gene encodes CDR1 DFQATT and CDR2 SNEGSKA (reference sequence). V dropped 2 bases and J dropped 6; count of bases not matched to a gene: 8. The CDR3 has 15 residues. DNA of the CDR3: TGCAGTGCTAGACCCGGGACTAGCCCGTCCAATGAGCAGTTCTTC. Amino acids: CSARPGTSPSNEQFF.

This clonotype counts as large. As an off-target read in a library built for alpha chains, this beta chain has a frequency of little significance. This chain uses TRBV29-1 with TRBJ1-1; a weak D match, TRBD1 (6 bases). Per the germline V gene, CDR1 is SQVTM and CDR2 is ANQGSEA. CDR3 length equals 13 residues. The V gene lost 5 bases and the J gene lost 4 bases, with 14 bases spanning the gap. The CDR3 region has the DNA TGCAGCGTTTGGGGGGCACCGAGCACTGAAGCTTTCTTT. The encoded protein is CSVWGAPSTEAFF.

This clonotype is labeled as large. A library made for alpha chains picked up this beta chain off target, so its size means little. The chain joins TRBV11-2 to TRBJ2-5; D unclear. Germline assignment: CDR1 SGHAT and CDR2 FQNNGV. This CDR3 has 16 residues. The V end was cut by 1 base, the J end by 3 bases, with 15 bases between. CDR3 region: CASSLGPPGPKETQYF. The CDR3 coding sequence is TGTGCCAGCAGCTTAGGTCCTCCGGGTCCTAAAGAGACCCAGTACTTC.

As for this clonotype: Because this beta chain is a stray read in a library intended to capture alpha chains, its abundance should not be given much weight. The V call is TRBV2, the J call TRBJ1-4; D is unclear. V shed 4 bases and J shed 7 bases, with 13 bases lying between them. The germline gives CDR1 SNHLY, CDR2 FYNNEI. The CDR3 is 14 residues long. The CDR3 loop is CASSGGGFGEKLFF. For the CDR3, the DNA is TGTGCCAGCAGTGGGGGAGGATTCGGTGAAAAACTGTTTTTT.

Comment on this clonotype: A library prepared for alpha chains yielded this beta chain as an off-target read; its size is of little meaning. The rearrangement links TRBV7-8 to TRBJ2-6; D is unclear. Trimming cost V 1 base and J 0 bases, with 16 bases left between them. The germline gives CDR1 SGHVS, CDR2 FQNEAQ. The CDR3 contains 19 residues. The CDR3 nucleotides read TGTGCCAGCAGCTTAGGGATTGGAATAGGTTTCTCTGGGGCCAACGTCCTGACTTTC. Amino acid sequence: CASSLGIGIGFSGANVLTF.

In this sample, this clonotype is medium-sized. Since the library was made to target alpha chains, this beta chain is a stray read and its abundance is not meaningful. The chain joins TRBV29-1 to TRBJ2-5; D gene uncertain. The CDR3 is made up of 17 amino acids. Germline CDR1 is SQVTM and CDR2 is ANQGSEA. V shed 0 bases and J shed 5 bases, with 22 bases lying between them. CDR3: CSVEEGKGRRESETQYF. Here the CDR3 DNA reads TGCAGCGTTGAAGAGGGAAAGGGCCGAAGAGAGAGCGAGACCCAGTACTTC.

This clonotype was recorded a few times. As an off-target read in a library built for alpha chains, this beta chain has a frequency of little significance. CDR3 loop: CSASGRQRNQPQHF. The CDR3 nucleotides read TGCAGTGCTAGCGGGAGACAGAGAAACCAGCCCCAGCATTTT. The V call is TRBV20-1, the J call TRBJ1-5, with D tentatively TRBD1 (5 bases). Germline V lookup: CDR1 DFQATT, CDR2 SNEGSKA (reference sequence). The V end lost 3 bases, the J end lost 7 bases, and 16 bases lay between the germline ends. The CDR3 has 14 residues.

By share of the sample, this clonotype is medium-sized. This beta chain is an off-target read within a library intended for alpha chains, so its frequency means little. This chain links TRBV9 with TRBJ2-1; D ambiguous. Trimming took 2 bases from V and 8 from J, leaving 5 bases between them. This CDR3 has 11 amino acids. Germline assignment: CDR1 SGDLS and CDR2 YYNGEE. CDR3 loop: CASSVGYEQFF. CDR3 bases: TGTGCCAGCAGCGTCGGGTATGAGCAGTTCTTC.

This clonotype was counted only a few times. Within a library made for alpha chains, this beta chain is off target, and its count is uninformative. This chain connects TRBV12-3 or TRBV12-4 to TRBJ2-5, with D possibly TRBD1 on 6 matching bases. The CDR3 loop spans 13 amino acids. The V gene lost 6 bases and the J gene lost 5 bases, with 13 bases spanning the gap. CDR3 sequence (DNA): TGTGCCAGCAGGGAACAGGGCTGGGAGACCCAGTACTTC. Translation gives CASREQGWETQYF.

By share, this clonotype ranks as medium-sized. For a library built for alpha chains, this beta chain is a stray read; little rests on its size. This sequence joins TRBV28 and TRBJ2-7; 12 bases fit TRBD2. Trimming cost V 4 bases and J 7 bases; bases outside gene matches: 8. The CDR3 sequence is 15 residues long. Germline values: CDR1 MDHEN, CDR2 SYDVKM. This chain's CDR3 is CASSSRTSGIGEQYF. The CDR3 DNA sequence: TGTGCCAGCAGTTCTCGGACTAGCGGGATCGGTGAGCAGTACTTC.

This clonotype is labeled medium-sized (0.01 to 0.1%). Since the library was made to target alpha chains, this beta chain is a stray read and its abundance is not meaningful. This chain links TRBV20-1 with TRBJ2-7; the D is unclear. V was trimmed by 3 bases and J by 3 bases, leaving 18 bases between them. The CDR3 spans 15 residues. The germline gives CDR1 DFQATT, CDR2 SNEGSKA (reference sequence). The DNA for the CDR3 is TGCAGTGCTAGCCCTCGTATTCCCGACCACTACGAGCAGTACTTC. Amino acid sequence: CSASPRIPDHYEQYF.

As for this clonotype: The size of this beta chain means little, since it is a stray read in a library made for alpha chains. This chain joins TRBV5-6 and TRBJ2-7; the D is unclear. Germline values: CDR1 SGHDT, CDR2 YYEEEE. CDR3 length: 12 amino acids. Trimming cost V 2 bases and J 2 bases, with 5 bases left between them. The CDR3: CASSFSAYEQYF. The CDR3 DNA sequence: TGTGCCAGCAGCTTCTCCGCCTACGAGCAGTACTTC.